The 2 T cell receptor beta chains presented below share a single source sample, sequenced in a study of blood T cell repertoires in COVID-19. Method: immunoSEQ multiplex PCR; TCRdb's copy keeps in-frame clones and lacks some. The sample carries over 250,000 clones, 88% recorded once. The sample was peripheral blood. The origin of the receptors is a man aged 55-75 years who had recovered from COVID-19.

This clone was detected once. The rearrangement uses TRBV5-1 and TRBJ2-7; 9 bases match TRBD1. After removal of 4 bases from V and 5 bases from J, the junction contained 7 bases not matched to a gene. The length of the CDR3 is 14 residues. The germline CDR1 and CDR2 sequences are SGHRS and YFSETQ. In DNA form, the CDR3 reads TGCGCCAGCAGCCCGCGGACAGGGGTCCACGAGCAGTACTTC. It specifies CASSPRTGVHEQYF.

The chain employs TRBV18 and TRBJ2-1; weak D call: TRBD1 (6 bases). V lost 2 bases and J lost 7, with 12 bases in between. The CDR3 loop spans 14 amino acids. Germline-derived CDR1 and CDR2 are KGHSH and LQKENI. The CDR3 loop is CASSPYRDSNEQFF. For the CDR3, the DNA is TGTGCCAGCTCACCATACAGGGATTCTAATGAGCAGTTCTTC. Together with reference TRBV18 and TRBJ2-1, the CDR3 gives the full variable domain: NAGVMQNPRHLVRRRGQEARLRCSPMKGHSHVYWYRQLPEEGLKFMVYLQKENIIDESGMPKERFSAEFPKEGPSILRIQQVVRGDSAAYFCASSPYRDSNEQFFGPGTRLTVL.